Shown below are 32 T cell receptor beta chains from a single sample sequenced in a study of TIL therapy for anti-PD-1-resistant metastatic lung cancer. This was the immunoSEQ v3 assay. Sequenced by immunoSEQ multiplex PCR; TCRdb stores in-frame clones only, minus some. The table shows some 52,000 clones, with approximately 79% occurring only once. This sample's time point: pre-treatment sample, taken before nivolumab and TIL therapy. Source: blood, taken at baseline. These receptors came from a woman aged 30-79 years with non-small cell lung cancer.

The rearrangement joins TRBV28 to TRBJ2-5; TRBD1 agrees at 8 bases. The CDR3 length is 15 residues. Trimming removed 3 bases from V and 4 bases from J; junction bases left unmatched: 7. Germline V gene lookup returns CDR1 MDHEN and CDR2 SYDVKM. In DNA form, the CDR3 reads TGTGCCAGCAGTTTCAGAGGGGGGACAGGAGAGACCCAGTACTTC. Translated: CASSFRGGTGETQYF.

This clone was recorded a few times. The J gene is TRBJ1-6, the V gene TRBV4-2, with a tentative D call TRBD1 (5 bases). Between the trimmed V and J ends, which lost 3 bases and 7 bases, there was a span of 13 bases. The CDR3 runs to 15 residues. Germline loops: CDR1 LGHNA, CDR2 YNFKEQ. CDR3 residues: CASSQRDGVNSPLHF. In DNA, the CDR3 is TGTGCCAGCAGCCAGCGGGACGGGGTCAATTCACCCCTCCACTTT.

The chain uses TRBV28 and TRBJ2-2; 9 bases fit TRBD1. The germline V gene encodes CDR1 MDHEN and CDR2 SYDVKM. The V and J ends lost 3 bases and 6 bases, in that order; junction bases with no gene match: 8. This CDR3 contains 16 residues. The CDR3 region has the DNA TGTGCCAGCAGTTTTATCGGACAGGGGCTTCCCGGGGAGCTGTTTTTT. Amino acids: CASSFIGQGLPGELFF.

CDR3: CASSPRTQGSLTEAFF. The CDR3 DNA follows: TGTGCCAGTAGTCCCCGTACCCAGGGGTCCCTTACTGAAGCTTTCTTT. The rearrangement uses TRBV19 and TRBJ1-1, with a possible D match to TRBD1 (6 bases). Germline values: CDR1 LNHDA, CDR2 SQIVND (reference sequence). Trimming pared 5 bases from V and 5 bases from J, leaving 21 bases between. The CDR3 is 16 amino acids.

The rearrangement links TRBV18 to TRBJ1-1; no reliable D call. Germline V gives CDR1 KGHSH, CDR2 LQKENI. V was pared by 3 bases and J by 0 bases, with 8 bases between. This CDR3 contains 14 residues. CDR3 in DNA: TGTGCCAGCTCACCTGCCGGGCTGAACACTGAAGCTTTCTTT. It is translated as CASSPAGLNTEAFF.

This clone was recorded at least ten times. This sequence joins TRBV19 and TRBJ1-1; D possibly corresponds to TRBD1 (5 bases). CDR1 is LNHDA, CDR2 SQIVND, per germline (reference sequence). This CDR3 has 14 residues. Trimming shortened V by 6 bases and J by 3 bases, and 14 bases separated the two germline ends. The CDR3 loop reads CASSPPGEYTEAFF. CDR3 nucleotides: TGTGCCAGTAGCCCGCCGGGGGAGTACACTGAAGCTTTCTTT. The variable domain in full, completed from reference TRBV19 and TRBJ1-1, reads DGGITQSPKYLFRKEGQNVTLSCEQNLNHDAMYWYRQDPGQGLRLIYYSQIVNDFQKGDIAEGYSVSREKKESFPLTVTSAQKNPTAFYLCASSPPGEYTEAFFGQGTRLTVV.

In this sample, this clone turned up once. The CDR3 region is CASSLDLINAIEQFF. CDR3 sequence (DNA): TGTGCCAGCAGCTTGGATCTGATAAATGCGATAGAGCAGTTCTTC. This rearrangement joins TRBV5-4 to TRBJ2-1; D not resolved. Trimming removed 0 bases from V and 10 bases from J, with 17 bases in between. The CDR3 loop spans 15 amino acids. Germline CDR1 and CDR2: SGHNT and YYREEE (reference sequence).

This clone appeared a few times. This chain uses TRBV30 with TRBJ1-6, with D possibly TRBD1 on 6 matching bases. The germline V and J ends were trimmed by 3 bases and 10 bases, with 19 bases remaining between them. This CDR3 is 15 amino acids long. Per germline, CDR1 GTSNPN and CDR2 SVGIG (reference sequence). The CDR3 DNA reads as TGTGCCTGGAGGTTATTGGGACAAGTGGGCTCACCCCTCCACTTT. This sequence encodes CAWRLLGQVGSPLHF.

The chain couples TRBV18 to TRBJ1-2; possible D gene TRBD1, 5 bases. The CDR3 runs 13 residues. V lost 4 bases to trimming and J lost 8 bases, with 14 bases between them. Germline V gene data show CDR1 as KGHSH and CDR2 as LQKENI. CDR3 amino acids: CASSRRGTFGYTF. DNA of the CDR3: TGTGCCAGCTCACGCCGTGGGACTTTCGGCTACACCTTC.

This CDR3 reads CASSPTGKAYEQYF. CDR3 coding DNA: TGCGCCAGCAGTCCGACAGGGAAAGCCTACGAGCAGTACTTC. This chain links TRBV10-1 with TRBJ2-7; TRBD1 agrees at 7 bases. V lost 5 bases to trimming and J lost 2 bases; unmatched junction nucleotides: 6. CDR1 is WNHNN and CDR2 is SYGVQD in the germline V gene (reference sequence). The CDR3 extends over 14 amino acids.

The CDR3 region has the DNA TGTGCCATCAGTGATGACACCTACGAGCAGTACTTC. Its translation: CAISDDTYEQYF. The rearrangement joins TRBV10-3 to TRBJ2-7, with no clear D. The V gene's germline CDR1 is ENHRY and CDR2 SYGVKD. The CDR3 totals 12 residues. Trimming took 3 bases from V and 2 from J, leaving 5 bases between them.

This clone came up once. This sequence joins TRBV2 and TRBJ2-4; D is unclear. The V end lost 8 bases, the J end lost 0 bases, and 8 bases lay between the germline ends. The CDR3 runs to 13 residues. Germline V gene lookup returns CDR1 SNHLY and CDR2 FYNNEI. The CDR3 DNA reads as TGTGCCAGCGAGAGCCTAGCCAAAAACATTCAGTACTTC. Protein product: CASESLAKNIQYF.

The chain has TRBV9 and TRBJ2-1; no reliable D call. Trimming took off 0 bases at V and 0 bases at J, with 10 bases between the two ends. The CDR3 is 16 residues long. From germline, CDR1 is SGDLS and CDR2 YYNGEE. The CDR3 spells CASSVEGVPSYNEQFF. For the CDR3, the DNA is TGTGCCAGCAGCGTAGAGGGTGTTCCCTCCTACAATGAGCAGTTCTTC. The entire variable domain, with the rest obtained from reference TRBV9 and TRBJ2-1, is as follows: DSGVTQTPKHLITATGQRVTLRCSPRSGDLSVYWYQQSLDQGLQFLIQYYNGEERAKGNILERFSAQQFPDLHSELNLSSLELGDSALYFCASSVEGVPSYNEQFFGPGTRLTVL.

The CDR3: CASSPQGALEAFF. The DNA of the CDR3 is TGTGCCAGTAGTCCGCAGGGCGCCCTTGAAGCTTTCTTT. This chain connects TRBV19 to TRBJ1-1; D is perhaps TRBD1 (5 bases). Germline CDR1 LNHDA, CDR2 SQIVND (reference sequence). V lost 5 bases and J 7 bases, leaving 14 bases between the germline ends. This CDR3 is 13 amino acids long.

The chain couples TRBV6-4 to TRBJ1-4; D is ambiguous. V lost 2 bases to trimming and J lost 8 bases, with 9 bases between them. CDR3 length: 13 residues. Per the germline V gene, CDR1 is MRHNA and CDR2 is SNTAGT. The CDR3 region has the DNA TGTGCCAGCAGTGACGAATTGCGGGAAAAACTGTTTTTT. Translated, it gives CASSDELREKLFF.

J is TRBJ1-1 and V is TRBV19, with D tentatively TRBD1 (6 bases). This CDR3 region has 14 residues. Looked up from germline, CDR1 is LNHDA and CDR2 is SQIVND (reference sequence). V lost 7 bases, J lost 2 bases, and 14 bases lay in between. The CDR3 sequence is CASTLGGPNTEAFF. The CDR3 DNA is TGTGCCAGTACCTTAGGGGGGCCCAACACTGAAGCTTTCTTT.

V gene TRBV5-4 combines with J gene TRBJ2-1; the D gene is possibly TRBD2 (6 bases). From germline, CDR1 is SGHNT and CDR2 YYREEE (reference sequence). V was shortened by 1 base and J by 6 bases, with 8 bases between the two germline ends. The CDR3 consists of 13 residues. CDR3 bases: TGTGCCAGCAGCTTGCGCGGGGTCAATGAGCAGTTCTTC. Its translation: CASSLRGVNEQFF.

The chain has TRBV10-1 and TRBJ2-1, with TRBD1 matching over 8 bases. The germline V gene has CDR1 WNHNN and CDR2 SYGVQD (reference sequence). CDR3 length: 13 residues. V was clipped by 6 bases and J by 9 bases; unmatched bases: 7. CDR3 DNA: TGCGCCAGCAGCACTGGACAGGGTCCTGAGCAGTTCTTC. Translating gives CASSTGQGPEQFF.

This clone is a singleton in its sample. This rearrangement joins TRBV19 to TRBJ1-5; 7 bases fit TRBD1. V lost 4 bases, J lost 7 bases, and 7 bases stayed unmatched. The V gene's germline CDR1 is LNHDA and CDR2 SQIVND (reference sequence). The CDR3 contains 14 residues. CDR3 sequence reads: CASSTSQGWQPQHF. CDR3 DNA: TGTGCCAGTAGTACGTCACAGGGGTGGCAGCCCCAGCATTTT.

This sequence joins TRBV5-6 and TRBJ2-5; TRBD1 matches at 9 bases. V was pared by 7 bases and J by 5 bases, with 12 bases of the junction left unmatched. Germline-derived CDR1 and CDR2 are SGHDT and YYEEEE. This CDR3 has 15 residues. Here the CDR3 DNA reads TGTGCCAGCGGCCTTACAGGGGGCGGTTGGGAGACCCAGTACTTC. Protein: CASGLTGGGWETQYF.

The rearrangement uses TRBV2 and TRBJ2-3, with TRBD2 matching over 13 bases. This CDR3 is built from 15 residues. Losses at the gene ends were 10 bases for V and 0 bases for J; bases not matched to a gene: 4. Germline CDR1 reads SNHLY; CDR2 reads FYNNEI. The DNA for the CDR3 is TGTGCCACCGGGACTAGCGGGGTTAGCACAGATACGCAGTATTTT. This encodes CATGTSGVSTDTQYF.

V is TRBV15 and J is TRBJ1-1, with D tentatively TRBD1 (6 bases). The CDR3 spans 15 residues. CDR1 is LNHNV, CDR2 YYDKDF, per germline (reference sequence). V shed 3 bases and J shed 5 bases, with 16 bases lying between them. The CDR3 protein is CATSRGSGVGTEAFF. The CDR3 nucleotides read TGTGCCACCAGCAGGGGTTCAGGGGTGGGGACTGAAGCTTTCTTT.

This clone was counted a single time. CDR3 amino acids: CAISPSASDTKNIQYF. The CDR3 coding sequence is TGTGCCATCAGCCCCTCGGCTTCAGATACCAAAAACATTCAGTACTTC. V gene TRBV10-3 combines with J gene TRBJ2-4; D is ambiguous. Trimming took off 6 bases at V and 2 bases at J, with 17 bases between the two ends. Germline V gene lookup returns CDR1 ENHRY and CDR2 SYGVKD. The CDR3 runs 16 residues.

V gene TRBV6-1 combines with J gene TRBJ2-2; tentative D call: TRBD2 (6 bases). Trimming removed 6 bases from V and 6 bases from J, with 11 bases in between. Germline CDR1 and CDR2: MNHNS and SASEGT. The CDR3 is 13 residues long. The CDR3 here is CASREGSAGELFF. In DNA form, the CDR3 reads TGTGCCAGCAGGGAGGGGAGTGCCGGGGAGCTGTTTTTT.

V and J are TRBV5-4 and TRBJ1-6; TRBD1 matches at 7 bases. The germline gives CDR1 SGHNT, CDR2 YYREEE (reference sequence). This CDR3 contains 19 residues. The V segment lost 5 bases and the J segment 0 bases; nucleotides outside the gene matches: 14. The CDR3 loop reads CASSRGSGTESSYNSPLHF. The CDR3 region has the DNA TGTGCCAGCAGTCGGGGTTCCGGGACAGAGAGCTCCTATAATTCACCCCTCCACTTT.

The V gene is TRBV19, the J gene TRBJ1-2; 10 bases fit TRBD1. The germline V gene encodes CDR1 LNHDA and CDR2 SQIVND (reference sequence). Trimming took 10 bases from V and 0 from J; bases not matched to a gene: 8. This CDR3 has 15 residues. The CDR3 here is CAKPGQGWANYGYTF. CDR3 nucleotide sequence: TGTGCCAAACCGGGACAGGGGTGGGCTAACTATGGCTACACCTTC.

This clone appeared a few times. The chain joins TRBV2 to TRBJ1-3; 8 positions match TRBD1. Germline CDR1 is SNHLY and CDR2 is FYNNEI. J lost 7 bases, V lost 5 bases, and 7 bases had no gene match. This CDR3 has 14 residues. The DNA for the CDR3 is TGTGCCAGCAGTAACCGGGACAGGAGGAACACCATATATTTT. It translates to CASSNRDRRNTIYF. Full variable domain (rest looked up from reference TRBV2 and TRBJ1-3): EPEVTQTPSHQVTQMGQEVILRCVPISNHLYFYWYRQILGQKVEFLVSFYNNEISEKSEIFDDQFSVERPDGSNFTLKIRSTKLEDSAMYFCASSNRDRRNTIYFGEGSWLTVV.

V usage is TRBV7-8 and J usage is TRBJ2-2; 10 bases agree with TRBD1. The CDR3 totals 16 residues. Germline V CDR1 and CDR2: SGHVS, FQNEAQ. With 5 bases clipped from V and 4 bases from J, the junction kept 7 bases outside the gene matches. In nucleotides, the CDR3 is TGTGCCAGCAGCCCTCGGACAGGGGGAAGCACCGGGGAGCTGTTTTTT. It specifies CASSPRTGGSTGELFF.

In this sample, this clone turned up a few times. V and J are TRBV12-5 and TRBJ2-7; 8 bases agree with TRBD1. J gave up 3 bases and V 6 bases, and 4 bases lay outside the gene matches. In germline, CDR1 is LGHNT, CDR2 FRNRAP. The CDR3 contains 13 residues. The CDR3 coding sequence is TGTGCTAGTGGCCTCGACAGGGGCTACGAGCAGTACTTC. It is translated as CASGLDRGYEQYF.

The table lists this clone with a count of one. V and J are TRBV7-8 and TRBJ2-7; 10 bases are a match to TRBD1. The CDR3 runs to 17 residues. J was trimmed by 3 bases and V by 1 base; bases with no gene match: 9. Germline V gene lookup returns CDR1 SGHVS and CDR2 FQNEAQ. The DNA for the CDR3 is TGTGCCAGCAGCTTAGATGTGAGGGGGACAGGGGACTACGAGCAGTACTTC. Protein sequence: CASSLDVRGTGDYEQYF.

V is TRBV25-1 and J is TRBJ2-7; no reliable D call. The length of the CDR3 is 13 residues. Trimming shortened V by 1 base and J by 5 bases, and 9 bases separated the two germline ends. Germline CDR1 reads MGHDK; CDR2 reads SYGVNS. The CDR3 DNA sequence: TGTGCCAGCAGTGAATTTGTGGGCCACGAGCAGTACTTC. This codes for CASSEFVGHEQYF.

This clone turned up a few times. CDR3 amino acids: CASSPGTGGFEQYF. The CDR3 DNA follows: TGTGCCAGTAGTCCCGGGACAGGGGGTTTCGAGCAGTACTTC. The chain recombines TRBV19 with TRBJ2-7, with 11 positions matching TRBD1. This CDR3 has 14 amino acids. Unmatched junction bases numbered 6, after V lost 5 bases and J lost 6 bases. CDR1 and CDR2 from the germline V gene are LNHDA and SQIVND (reference sequence).